This TCR beta chain was identified in a study of technical replicates of blood from a few donors. V lost 1 base to trimming and J lost 2 bases, with 9 bases between them. CDR3 length: 13 residues. Germline assignment: CDR1 SQVTM and CDR2 ANQGSEA. TCRdb's table, derived via immunoSEQ multiplex PCR, lists solely in-frame clones and lacks some. This sample has almost 70,000 clones, with roughly 93% found just once. The sample was T cells isolated from PBMCs. The chain recombines TRBV29-1 with TRBJ2-7; a possible D gene is TRBD2 (5 bases). This TCR came from a human donor in good health. CDR3 in amino acids: CSVEVPGTYEQYF. The CDR3 DNA is TGCAGCGTTGAAGTACCGGGAACCTACGAGCAGTACTTC.